The text below deals with one TCR beta chain. Drawn from each donor were roughly 10 milliliters of peripheral blood. The authors isolated at least 6.5 million PBMCs per sample. Primers used in a second PCR of roughly 6 to 12 cycles were a sample-barcoded 5' primer and a J-beta primer mix. TCRdb reanalysed the 5' RACE reads using MiXCR and keeps one entry per CDR3 protein. The table lists roughly 2 million distinct CDR3 sequences, about 50% of them singletons. The sample belongs to a study of blood T cells in healthy people across ages. This TCR derives from a middle-aged woman in good health. Sequencing was done on a sample of blood.

The DNA of the CDR3 is TGCGCCAGCAGCCATCCTCCGAAGGGCTCGAACACCGGGGAGCTGTTTTTT. This sequence encodes CASSHPPKGSNTGELFF. The chain recombines TRBV4-1 with TRBJ2-2; D is unresolved. The CDR3 contains 17 residues. The germline V gene encodes CDR1 MGHRA and CDR2 YSYEKL. V lost 3 bases to trimming and J lost 0 bases, with 14 bases between them.